One sample yielded the 20 T cell receptor beta chains listed below, sequenced in a study of T cell responses to AZD1222 COVID-19 vaccine. Profiled with immunoSEQ multiplex PCR; TCRdb holds only in-frame clones, not every one. The sample holds tens of thousands of clones, over 75% seen once. The material was peripheral blood, obtained on day 0 of AZD1222 vaccination. All receptors come from an adult in good health.

The chain couples TRBV4-2 to TRBJ1-5; no clear D. The length of the CDR3 is 15 residues. Germline CDR1 LGHNA, CDR2 YNFKEQ. Trimming pared 0 bases from V and 2 bases from J, leaving 8 bases between. Here the CDR3 DNA reads TGTGCCAGCAGCCAAGAGTTCTGGGGCAATCAGCCCCAGCATTTT. Protein: CASSQEFWGNQPQHF.

This clone is a singleton in its sample. CDR3 in amino acids: CASSYGLAGVGWPQYF. CDR3 bases: TGTGCCAGCAGTTACGGACTAGCGGGTGTTGGGTGGCCCCAGTACTTC. The chain carries TRBV2 and TRBJ2-5; TRBD2 agrees at 11 bases. The germline V gene encodes CDR1 SNHLY and CDR2 FYNNEI. The trim removed 5 bases at V and 9 bases at J, leaving 14 bases unmatched. This CDR3 has 16 amino acids.

The V gene is TRBV24-1, the J gene TRBJ2-7; a possible D gene is TRBD2 (7 bases). V lost 4 bases and J 2 bases, leaving 11 bases between the germline ends. The CDR3 spans 14 residues. The germline V gene encodes CDR1 KGHDR and CDR2 SFDVKD. Here the CDR3 reads CATSEAGHTYEQYF. The DNA for the CDR3 is TGTGCCACCAGTGAAGCGGGACACACCTACGAGCAGTACTTC.

This chain connects TRBV11-3 to TRBJ2-3; the D gene is possibly TRBD2 (6 bases). Trimming pared 2 bases from V and 8 bases from J, leaving 17 bases between. The CDR3 consists of 15 residues. Germline CDR1 and CDR2: SGHNT and YENEEA. CDR3 protein: CASSLSYPAGGTQYF. The CDR3 nucleotides are TGTGCCAGCAGCTTATCTTACCCCGCCGGGGGTACGCAGTATTTT. The full variable domain, with the rest looked up from reference TRBV11-3 and TRBJ2-3, is EAGVVQSPRYKIIEKKQPVAFWCNPISGHNTLYWYLQNLGQGPELLIRYENEEAVDDSQLPKDRFSAERLKGVDSTLKIQPAELGDSAVYLCASSLSYPAGGTQYFGPGTRLTVL.

The rearrangement uses TRBV6-1 and TRBJ2-2, with D hard to call. V lost 2 bases and J 0 bases, leaving 25 bases between the germline ends. This CDR3 is built from 21 residues. Germline lookup yields CDR1 MNHNS and CDR2 SASEGT. CDR3 sequence: CASSERDRTVYPRSNTGELFF. CDR3 sequence (DNA): TGTGCCAGCAGTGAACGCGATAGAACTGTGTACCCCCGATCGAACACCGGGGAGCTGTTTTTT.

In nucleotides, the CDR3 is TGTGCCAGCAAAATCGGACAGGCCCCGAACACTGAAGCTTTCTTT. This codes for CASKIGQAPNTEAFF. The chain couples TRBV6-6 to TRBJ1-1; 7 bases agree with TRBD1. In germline, CDR1 is MNHNY, CDR2 SVGAGI (reference sequence). The CDR3 totals 15 residues. Trimming removed 7 bases from V and 1 base from J; junction bases left unmatched: 9.

This sequence joins TRBV3-1 (or the pseudogene TRBV3-2) and TRBJ1-2, with D maybe TRBD1 (5 bases). Germline V gene data show CDR1 as LGHDT and CDR2 as YNNKEL (reference sequence). Trimming left V 0 bases short and J 8 bases short, with 16 bases between. This CDR3 spans 15 amino acids. For the CDR3, the DNA is TGTGCCAGCAGCCAAGATCAGGCAGTAAGGGGCGGCTACACCTTC. Translated: CASSQDQAVRGGYTF.

The chain joins TRBV7-9 to TRBJ2-7; 12 bases align to TRBD2. The V and J ends lost 7 bases and 2 bases, in that order; junction bases with no gene match: 6. Germline-derived CDR1 and CDR2 are SEHNR and FQNEAQ (reference sequence). The CDR3 runs 15 residues. The CDR3 here is CASTPTSGSTYEQYF. CDR3 in DNA: TGTGCCAGCACACCGACTAGCGGGAGTACCTACGAGCAGTACTTC.

The chain uses TRBV28 and TRBJ2-6, with D possibly TRBD1 on 7 matching bases. Looked up from germline, CDR1 is MDHEN and CDR2 is SYDVKM. This CDR3 is 16 amino acids long. V was trimmed by 4 bases and J by 4 bases, leaving 14 bases between them. CDR3 DNA: TGTGCCAGCAGTTACCCAGGGGGGCAAGGGGCCAACGTCCTGACTTTC. Its protein product is CASSYPGGQGANVLTF.

J is TRBJ1-1 and V is TRBV12-3 or TRBV12-4; no firm D call. CDR3 size: 13 residues. V was pared by 6 bases and J by 5 bases, with 13 bases between. CDR3 nucleotide sequence: TGTGCCAGCAGCAACTCGATTGGAACTGAAGCTTTCTTT. Translation: CASSNSIGTEAFF.

This clone showed up just once. V gene TRBV25-1 combines with J gene TRBJ1-1; a possible D gene is TRBD1 (5 bases). This CDR3 comprises 14 residues. Germline V CDR1 and CDR2: MGHDK, SYGVNS. V lost 5 bases and J lost 6, with 16 bases in between. CDR3 DNA: TGTGCCAGCAGTCCGAGTACAGGAAACCCTGAAGCTTTCTTT. Its protein product is CASSPSTGNPEAFF.

This chain links TRBV20-1 with TRBJ1-1; D unclear. Trimming shortened V by 6 bases and J by 8 bases, and 13 bases separated the two germline ends. This CDR3 has 11 amino acids. Germline CDR1 is DFQATT and CDR2 is SNEGSKA (reference sequence). CDR3 sequence reads: CSARRRPEAFF. CDR3 nucleotides: TGCAGTGCAAGAAGAAGACCGGAAGCTTTCTTT.

Judged by abundance, this clone is medium-sized. The V and J genes are TRBV5-1 and TRBJ1-2; 9 nucleotides match TRBD1. Germline V gene lookup returns CDR1 SGHRS and CDR2 YFSETQ. After removal of 4 bases from V and 10 bases from J, the junction contained 8 bases not matched to a gene. There are 13 residues in the CDR3. For the CDR3, the DNA is TGCGCCAGCAGCGCTGGACAGGGGATCTTCTACACCTTC. This codes for CASSAGQGIFYTF.

V gene TRBV6-1 combines with J gene TRBJ1-2; 9 nucleotides align to TRBD1. With 4 bases clipped from V and 7 bases from J, the junction kept 16 bases outside the gene matches. CDR1 is MNHNS and CDR2 is SASEGT in the germline V gene. This CDR3 region has 17 residues. The CDR3 loop is CASSVGRWTGVGGGYTF. The DNA for the CDR3 is TGTGCCAGCAGTGTTGGTCGATGGACAGGGGTAGGTGGTGGCTACACCTTC.

The chain joins TRBV18 to TRBJ1-2, with D perhaps matching TRBD1 (5 bases). Trimming took off 3 bases at V and 7 bases at J, with 15 bases between the two ends. In germline, CDR1 is KGHSH, CDR2 LQKENI. CDR3 size: 14 residues. This chain's CDR3 is CASSPSATRGGYTF. DNA of the CDR3: TGTGCCAGCTCACCTTCAGCCACAAGGGGTGGCTACACCTTC. The variable domain in full, with the rest retrieved from reference TRBV18 and TRBJ1-2, is NAGVMQNPRHLVRRRGQEARLRCSPMKGHSHVYWYRQLPEEGLKFMVYLQKENIIDESGMPKERFSAEFPKEGPSILRIQQVVRGDSAAYFCASSPSATRGGYTFGSGTRLTVV.

This sequence joins TRBV24-1 and TRBJ2-1; 9 bases align to TRBD1. V trimming: 3 bases; J trimming: 5 bases; junction bases outside the gene matches: 7. CDR3 length: 16 amino acids. Germline V gene lookup returns CDR1 KGHDR and CDR2 SFDVKD. In DNA, the CDR3 is TGTGCCACCAGTGATCTCCCGGGACAGGGTCACAATGAGCAGTTCTTC. Protein sequence: CATSDLPGQGHNEQFF.

The J gene is TRBJ2-6, the V gene TRBV3-1 (or the pseudogene TRBV3-2); D gene uncertain. Between the trimmed V and J ends, which lost 6 bases and 0 bases, there was a span of 3 bases. This CDR3 spans 13 amino acids. The germline gives CDR1 LGHDT, CDR2 YNNKEL (reference sequence). The CDR3 sequence is CASSPSGANVLTF. Written as DNA, the CDR3 is TGTGCCAGCAGTCCCTCTGGGGCCAACGTCCTGACTTTC.

The rearrangement links TRBV2 to TRBJ2-6; a weak D match, TRBD1 (5 bases). From germline, CDR1 is SNHLY and CDR2 FYNNEI. Trimming took 1 base from V and 0 from J, leaving 10 bases between them. This CDR3 spans 17 amino acids. The CDR3 sequence is CASSEGGRASGANVLTF. CDR3 nucleotides: TGTGCCAGCAGTGAAGGTGGCAGGGCCTCTGGGGCCAACGTCCTGACTTTC.

The rearrangement uses TRBV12-3 or TRBV12-4 and TRBJ2-7; 9 bases line up with TRBD2. This CDR3 spans 12 amino acids. Trimming at V came to 4 bases and at J to 6 bases, leaving 1 base not matched to a gene. Written as DNA, the CDR3 is TGTGCCAGCAGTTCTAGCGGGGTCGAGCAGTACTTC. Amino acids: CASSSSGVEQYF.

The CDR3 DNA follows: TGTGCCAGCAGCCGCAGGGGACTGCAGAACACTGAAGCTTTCTTT. Translation gives CASSRRGLQNTEAFF. The rearrangement joins TRBV3-1 (or the pseudogene TRBV3-2) to TRBJ1-1; maybe TRBD1 (6 bases). V was trimmed by 4 bases and J by 1 base, leaving 13 bases between them. This CDR3 contains 15 residues. Germline values: CDR1 LGHDT, CDR2 YNNKEL (reference sequence).